The 19 T cell receptor beta chains below were found in one sample sequenced in a study of response to subunit inactivated influenza vaccine. TCRdb independently ran MiXCR on the RT-PCR reads; one entry per CDR3 protein. The sample has more than 550,000 distinct CDR3 sequences, over 9% seen once. The sample also formed part of further work on T cells expressing NK-cell markers. That source notes: TCR beta libraries carry UMIs added by 5'RACE template switching.

This material consisted of PBMCs from blood, taken on the day of vaccination. All receptors come from a man in his forties or fifties who received an inactivated influenza vaccine.

In its sample, this clonotype was seen once. The DNA of the CDR3 is TGTGCCAGCAGCTTAGGATTGGCAGGGCTCCCCTATGGCTACACCTTC. Amino acid sequence: CASSLGLAGLPYGYTF. The J gene is TRBJ1-2, the V gene TRBV7-2, with TRBD1 as a possible D gene (5 bases). The CDR3 is 16 amino acids. Per germline, CDR1 SGHTA and CDR2 FQGNSA. With 1 base removed from V and 4 bases from J, the gap between germline ends came to 16 bases.

This chain connects TRBV20-1 to TRBJ2-1; 16 bases match TRBD2. The ends lost 1 base at V and 8 bases at J; junction bases unmatched: 5. The CDR3 sequence is 16 residues long. Looked up from germline, CDR1 is DFQATT and CDR2 is SNEGSKA (reference sequence). CDR3 amino acids: CSARAGTSGGVHEQFF. In DNA form, the CDR3 reads TGCAGTGCTAGAGCCGGGACTAGCGGGGGGGTTCATGAGCAGTTCTTC.

This clonotype was seen repeatedly, ten times or more. The genes are TRBV3-1 and TRBJ1-2, with D tentatively TRBD1 (5 bases). V dropped 4 bases and J dropped 0 bases, with 12 bases sitting between them. The CDR3 runs 15 residues. Germline-derived CDR1 and CDR2 are LGHDT and YNNKEL (reference sequence). This chain's CDR3 is CASSRGTGANYGYTF. DNA of the CDR3: TGTGCCAGCAGCCGGGGAACAGGTGCTAACTATGGCTACACCTTC.

The V call is TRBV21-1, the J call TRBJ2-2. TRBV21-1 is a pseudogene locus. This CDR3 has 17 residues. DNA of the CDR3: TGTGCCAGCAGCGTCATACGTGGCAACCTGAACACCGGGGAGCTGTTTTTT. It specifies CASSVIRGNLNTGELFF.

Concerning this clonotype: With a much larger clone just one base away, this may be a read error. The chain is built from TRBV28 and TRBJ2-1, with TRBD2 matching 9 bases. CDR1 and CDR2 from the germline V gene are MDHEN and SYDVKM. This CDR3 spans 16 amino acids. CDR3 sequence reads: CASSKRTSAELGERFF. DNA of the CDR3: TGTGCCAGCAGTAAACGGACTAGCGCGGAGCTAGGTGAGCGGTTCTTC.

V gene TRBV20-1 combines with J gene TRBJ1-4; D call uncertain. The V end was cut by 3 bases, the J end by 8 bases, with 13 bases between. The CDR3 extends over 13 amino acids. CDR1 and CDR2 (germline): DFQATT, SNEGSKA (reference sequence). The CDR3: CSAREASGEKLFF. The CDR3 DNA is TGCAGTGCTAGGGAGGCCTCGGGCGAAAAACTGTTTTTT.

This clonotype was counted only a few times. The rearrangement links TRBV5-1 to TRBJ2-7; TRBD2 agrees at 9 bases. V shed 4 bases, J shed 2 bases, and the junction held 4 bases outside the gene matches. In germline, CDR1 is SGHRS, CDR2 YFSETQ. The CDR3 loop spans 14 amino acids. The CDR3 DNA reads as TGCGCCAGCAGCAACGCGGGAGGGCCCTACGAGCAGTACTTC. Protein product: CASSNAGGPYEQYF.

The sample holds a few counts of this clonotype. This chain links TRBV6-1 with TRBJ2-7, with D possibly being TRBD1 or TRBD2 (5 bases each). This CDR3 is 12 amino acids long. V lost 7 bases to trimming and J lost 4 bases, with 11 bases between them. CDR1 is MNHNS and CDR2 is SASEGT in the germline V gene. CDR3: CASNRGRYEQYF. DNA of the CDR3: TGTGCCAGCAATCGGGGACGGTACGAGCAGTACTTC.

This clonotype was seen only a few times. The chain combines TRBV7-9 with TRBJ2-7, with TRBD2 matching over 10 bases. V gave up 4 bases and J gave up 3 bases; unmatched junction bases: 6. This CDR3 is 15 amino acids long. CDR1 is SEHNR and CDR2 is FQNEAQ in the germline V gene (reference sequence). For the CDR3, the DNA is TGTGCCAGCAGCTCCACTAGCGGGGATCTCTACGAGCAGTACTTC. It codes for CASSSTSGDLYEQYF.

This clonotype was counted between two and nine times. J is TRBJ2-1 and V is TRBV20-1; TRBD1 agrees at 10 bases. The germline V gene encodes CDR1 DFQATT and CDR2 SNEGSKA (reference sequence). The CDR3 spans 14 residues. The J segment lost 8 bases and the V segment lost 5 bases, leaving 9 bases of the junction unmatched. The CDR3 region has the DNA TGCAGTGCTCTGTCGACAGGGGGCCGGTATGAGCAGTTCTTC. Residues: CSALSTGGRYEQFF.

This clonotype appeared a few times. The J gene is TRBJ2-7, the V gene TRBV4-2, with D uncertain. From germline, CDR1 is LGHNA and CDR2 YNFKEQ. V was clipped by 1 base and J by 3 bases, with 7 bases between them. The CDR3 spans 13 residues. The CDR3 region is CASSQVLGYEQYF. Here the CDR3 DNA reads TGTGCCAGCAGCCAAGTACTGGGCTACGAGCAGTACTTC.

This clonotype was found a few times. V gene TRBV3-1 combines with J gene TRBJ2-3; 7 nucleotides match TRBD2. CDR3 length: 13 amino acids. J was trimmed by 0 bases and V by 11 bases; bases with no gene match: 5. Looked up from germline, CDR1 is LGHDT and CDR2 is YNNKEL (reference sequence). Here the CDR3 DNA reads TGTGCCGTCCGGCGGGGGAGCACAGATACGCAGTATTTT. This sequence encodes CAVRRGSTDTQYF.

J is TRBJ2-1 and V is TRBV4-2; D unclear. This CDR3 has 14 amino acids. The germline V and J ends were trimmed by 1 base and 3 bases, with 7 bases remaining between them. Germline CDR1 LGHNA, CDR2 YNFKEQ. This CDR3 reads CASSQVAGYNEQFF. CDR3 sequence (DNA): TGTGCCAGCAGCCAAGTGGCAGGCTACAATGAGCAGTTCTTC.

There are many counts of this clonotype. The chain carries TRBV29-1 and TRBJ2-5; D assignment may be TRBD1 or TRBD2 (5 bases each). The CDR3 is 14 residues long. CDR1 is SQVTM, CDR2 ANQGSEA, per germline. The V and J ends lost 7 bases and 1 base respectively, with 16 bases between them. CDR3 nucleotide sequence: TGCAGCGGACGTGAGGGGCCTACCCAAGAGACCCAGTACTTC. It translates to CSGREGPTQETQYF.

The rearrangement uses TRBV5-1 and TRBJ2-7; maybe TRBD1 (6 bases). CDR3 length: 15 amino acids. The germline V gene encodes CDR1 SGHRS and CDR2 YFSETQ. Trimming pared 4 bases from V and 0 bases from J, leaving 14 bases between. CDR3 coding DNA: TGCGCCAGCAGCCCGGGACACGCGAGCTCCTACGAGCAGTACTTC. Its protein product is CASSPGHASSYEQYF.

CDR3 sequence reads: CASSQTGLAEDTDTQYF. The DNA for the CDR3 is TGTGCCAGCAGCCAAACGGGACTAGCGGAGGACACAGATACGCAGTATTTT. The V and J genes are TRBV4-2 and TRBJ2-3; 11 bases match TRBD2. Germline CDR1 reads LGHNA; CDR2 reads YNFKEQ. With V trimmed by 2 bases and J by 2 bases, 6 bases remained unmatched. The length of the CDR3 is 17 residues.

This clonotype was seen at least ten times. The chain carries TRBV24-1 and TRBJ2-1, with D possibly being TRBD2 (5 bases). Germline V lookup: CDR1 KGHDR, CDR2 SFDVKD. The length of the CDR3 is 11 residues. V lost 7 bases and J 7 bases, leaving 7 bases between the germline ends. The CDR3 sequence is CATSRRNEQFF. CDR3 coding DNA: TGTGCCACCAGCAGGAGGAATGAGCAGTTCTTC.

This clonotype was counted only a few times. This chain joins TRBV7-2 and TRBJ2-7; TRBD1 matches at 9 bases. The CDR3 has 14 amino acids. From germline, CDR1 is SGHTA and CDR2 FQGNSA. The V segment lost 4 bases and the J segment 3 bases; nucleotides outside the gene matches: 4. DNA of the CDR3: TGTGCCAGCAGCTGGCCGGGACAGGGCTACGAGCAGTACTTC. Translated, it gives CASSWPGQGYEQYF. Supplemented by reference TRBV7-2 and TRBJ2-7, the full variable domain reads GAGVSQSPSNKVTEKGKDVELRCDPISGHTALYWYRQSLGQGLEFLIYFQGNSAPDKSGLPSDRFSAERTGGSVSTLTIQRTQQEDSAVYLCASSWPGQGYEQYFGPGTRLTVT.

This clonotype appeared a few times. V is TRBV20-1 and J is TRBJ2-5, with 9 bases matching TRBD2. The CDR3 extends over 13 amino acids. The V segment lost 5 bases and the J segment 1 base; nucleotides outside the gene matches: 2. CDR1 DFQATT and CDR2 SNEGSKA come from the germline V gene (reference sequence). As DNA, the CDR3 is TGCAGTGCTGCGGGGGGGCCCCAAGAGACCCAGTACTTC. It specifies CSAAGGPQETQYF.